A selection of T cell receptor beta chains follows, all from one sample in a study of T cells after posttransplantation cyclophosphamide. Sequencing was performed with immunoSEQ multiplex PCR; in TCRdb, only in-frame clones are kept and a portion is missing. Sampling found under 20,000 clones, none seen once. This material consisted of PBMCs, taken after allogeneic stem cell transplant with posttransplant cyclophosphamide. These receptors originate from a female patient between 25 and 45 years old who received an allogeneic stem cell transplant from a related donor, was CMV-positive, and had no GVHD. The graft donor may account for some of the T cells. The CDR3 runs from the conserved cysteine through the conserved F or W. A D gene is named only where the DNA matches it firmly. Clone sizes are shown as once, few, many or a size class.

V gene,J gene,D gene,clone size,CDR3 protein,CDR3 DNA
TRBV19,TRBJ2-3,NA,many,CASSMRNTDTQYF,TGTGCCAGTAGTATGCGGAACACAGATACGCAGTATTTT
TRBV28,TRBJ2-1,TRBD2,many,CASSLEGGGSGRAQQFF,TGTGCCAGCAGTTTAGAAGGTGGGGGTAGCGGGAGGGCCCAGCAGTTCTTC
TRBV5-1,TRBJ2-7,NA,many,CASSLTDYEQYF,TGCGCCAGCAGCTTGACAGACTACGAGCAGTACTTC
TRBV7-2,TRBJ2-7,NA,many,CASGHGGSYEQYF,TGTGCCAGCGGCCACGGGGGTTCCTACGAGCAGTACTTC
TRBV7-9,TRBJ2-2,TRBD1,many,CASSFRTGGTGELFF,TGTGCCAGCAGCTTTCGGACAGGGGGTACCGGGGAGCTGTTTTTT
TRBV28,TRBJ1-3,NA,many,CASSSTLPGNTIYF,TGTGCCAGCAGTTCGACATTGCCTGGAAACACCATATATTTT
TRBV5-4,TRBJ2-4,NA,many,CASSLTGLTNIQYF,TGTGCCAGCAGCTTGACGGGGTTAACAAACATTCAGTACTTC
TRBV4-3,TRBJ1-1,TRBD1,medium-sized,CASSPGQGNTEAFF,TGCGCCAGCAGCCCGGGACAGGGGAACACTGAAGCTTTCTTT
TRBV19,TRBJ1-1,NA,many,CASSIDNYDSNRRATEAFF,TGTGCCAGTAGTATAGATAATTACGACAGCAATCGGAGGGCCACTGAAGCTTTCTTT
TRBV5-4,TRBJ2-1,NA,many,CASSLSSSTYNEQFF,TGTGCCAGCAGCTTATCTAGCTCGACCTACAATGAGCAGTTCTTC
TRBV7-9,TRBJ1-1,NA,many,CASSLLPGVMNTEAFF,TGTGCCAGCAGCTTACTCCCGGGAGTAATGAACACTGAAGCTTTCTTT
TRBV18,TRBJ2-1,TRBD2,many,CASSPGLAVNNEQFF,TGTGCCAGCTCCCCCGGACTAGCGGTTAACAATGAGCAGTTCTTC
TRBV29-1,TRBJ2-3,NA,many,CSVDHSTDTQYF,TGCAGCGTTGACCATAGCACAGATACGCAGTATTTT
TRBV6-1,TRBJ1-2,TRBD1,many,CASRATGAYNYGYTF,TGTGCCAGCAGGGCCACAGGGGCTTATAACTATGGCTACACCTTC
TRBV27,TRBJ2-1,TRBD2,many,CASSTTPLAAFYNEQFF,TGTGCCAGCAGTACAACGCCACTAGCGGCGTTCTACAATGAGCAGTTCTTC
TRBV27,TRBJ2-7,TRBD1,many,CASRTATGRKYYEQYF,TGTGCCAGCAGAACGGCGACAGGGAGAAAGTACTACGAGCAGTACTTC
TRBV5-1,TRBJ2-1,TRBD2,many,CASSLEGLAGRYNEQFF,TGCGCCAGCAGCTTGGAGGGACTAGCGGGAAGGTACAATGAGCAGTTCTTC
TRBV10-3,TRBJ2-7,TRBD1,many,CAIRPGQGPYEQYF,TGTGCCATCAGGCCGGGACAGGGACCCTACGAGCAGTACTTC
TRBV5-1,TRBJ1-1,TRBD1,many,CASSLLRDRGTGMNTEAFF,TGCGCCAGCAGCTTGCTTCGGGACAGGGGGACCGGGATGAACACTGAAGCTTTCTTT
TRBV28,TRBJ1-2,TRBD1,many,CASSLPYRGQGYTF,TGTGCCAGCAGTTTACCGTACAGGGGCCAAGGCTACACCTTC
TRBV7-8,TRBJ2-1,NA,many,CASSLGRGGRLVAQFF,TGTGCCAGCAGCTTAGGTAGGGGAGGTCGACTAGTTGCGCAGTTCTTC
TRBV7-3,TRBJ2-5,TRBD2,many,CASSPTRETRPLYF,TGTGCCAGCAGCCCCACGCGGGAGACCCGCCCATTGTACTTC
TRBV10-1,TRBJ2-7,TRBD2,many,CAPSRRGGEQYF,TGCGCCCCCTCCCGACGGGGGGGGGAGCAGTACTTC
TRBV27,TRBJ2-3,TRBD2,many,CASRLTSGRTDTQYF,TGTGCCAGCAGGTTGACTAGCGGGAGGACAGATACGCAGTATTTT